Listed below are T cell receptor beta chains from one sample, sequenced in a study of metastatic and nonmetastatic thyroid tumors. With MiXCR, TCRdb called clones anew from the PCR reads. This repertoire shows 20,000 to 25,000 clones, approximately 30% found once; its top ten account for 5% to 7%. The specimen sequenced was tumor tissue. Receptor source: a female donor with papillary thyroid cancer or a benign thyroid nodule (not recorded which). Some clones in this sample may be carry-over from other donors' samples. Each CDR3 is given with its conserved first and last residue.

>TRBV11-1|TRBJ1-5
CASSQAAGGFYQPQHF
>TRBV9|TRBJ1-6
CASSVSMDNSPLHF
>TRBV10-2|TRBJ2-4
CASSDPSGALGNIQYF
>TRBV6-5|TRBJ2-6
CASSYRDLPVSGANVLTF
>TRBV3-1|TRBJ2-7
CASSQRNEQYF
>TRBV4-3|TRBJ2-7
CASSQVGLAGFDEQYF
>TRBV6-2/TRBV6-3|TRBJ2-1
CASSYSYNRGGYNEQFF
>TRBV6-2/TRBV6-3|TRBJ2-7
CASGRLYEHYF
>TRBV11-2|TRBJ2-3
CASSLVGGAPTDTQYF
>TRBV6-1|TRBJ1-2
CDSRDGLNANYGDTF
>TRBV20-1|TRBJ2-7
CSAPPAGSYEQYF
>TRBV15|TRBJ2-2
CATSRVRYTGELFF
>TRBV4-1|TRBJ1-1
CASSQGGGPEAFF
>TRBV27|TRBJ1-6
CASSLSRERGRSPLHF
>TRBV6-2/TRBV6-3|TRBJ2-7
CASSYGAGPIYEQYF
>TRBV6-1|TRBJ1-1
CASSQVGGGLTEAFF
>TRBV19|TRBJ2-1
CASKGTGPYNEQFF
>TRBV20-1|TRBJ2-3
CNAPPGLEATDTQYF
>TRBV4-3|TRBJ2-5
CASSQDLYGGRETQYF
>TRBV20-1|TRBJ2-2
CSDRQGTSVYTGELFF
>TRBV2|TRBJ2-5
CASSAPGGGLEAQYF
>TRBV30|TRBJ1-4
CAWKPHSTNEKLFF
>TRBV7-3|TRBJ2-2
CAYKKRYTGELFF
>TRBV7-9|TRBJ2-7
CASSPLSSGYYEQYF
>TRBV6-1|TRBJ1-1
CASSLDIYWGLGDEAFF
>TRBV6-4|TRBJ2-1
CASSVDGQRDEQFF
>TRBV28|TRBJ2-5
CASSPGTETGLQETQYF
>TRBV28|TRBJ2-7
CASRGGQGRYEQYF
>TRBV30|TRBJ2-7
CAWSIQVGYEQYF
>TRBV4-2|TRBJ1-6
CASSPYQGSSYNSPLHF
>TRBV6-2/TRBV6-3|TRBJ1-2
CASSYGPGHSNYGYTF
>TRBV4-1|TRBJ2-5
CASSQGTSGGIQETQYF
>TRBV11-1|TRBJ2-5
CASSPPFGGSVIGETQYF
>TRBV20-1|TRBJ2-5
CSARAWTDYQETQYF
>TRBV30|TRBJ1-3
CAWRGFSSGNTIYF
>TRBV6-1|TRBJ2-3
CASNKDRSSTDTQYF
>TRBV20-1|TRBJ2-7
CSAEGTAGNSYEQYF
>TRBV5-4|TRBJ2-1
CASSLRVGRAHNEQFF
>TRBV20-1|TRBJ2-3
CSARLSGGKITDTQYF
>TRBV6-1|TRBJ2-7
CASSKDRVSEQYF
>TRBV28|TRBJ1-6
CASSPGTAYNSPLHF
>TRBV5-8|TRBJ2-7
CASSFIGGREYEQYF
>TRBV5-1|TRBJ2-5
CASSRGGLGETQYF
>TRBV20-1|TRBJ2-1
CSAFFPGTSGGAQFNEQFF
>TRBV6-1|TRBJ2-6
CASSSPGRTGANFLTF
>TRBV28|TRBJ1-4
CASRNREKLFF
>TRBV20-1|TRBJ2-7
CSASTLEGDEQYF